These 22 T cell receptor beta chains originate from one sample sequenced in a study of cytomegalovirus exposure and HLA in healthy donors. 60 Vbeta and 13 Jbeta primers were used in PCR. Sequencing was performed with immunoSEQ multiplex PCR; in TCRdb, only in-frame clones are kept and a portion is missing. The sample yields roughly 190,000 clones, roughly 81% seen once. Sequences were obtained from PBMCs. All receptors derive from a woman aged 30 to 39 in good health and CMV-seropositive.

The chain links TRBV27 to TRBJ2-5; 10 bases are shared with TRBD1. TRBJ2-7 explains the end of the DNA better; the J call may be wrong. Germline V gives CDR1 MNHEY, CDR2 SMNVEV (reference sequence). This CDR3 comprises 14 residues. The CDR3 DNA sequence: TGTGCCAGCAGTCTTGCCGGGACAGGGGCCGAGCAGTACTTC. Translating it yields CASSLAGTGAEQYF.

The rearrangement links TRBV27 to TRBJ2-7; 7 bases are shared with TRBD2. The germline V gene encodes CDR1 MNHEY and CDR2 SMNVEV (reference sequence). The J segment lost 3 bases and the V segment lost 4 bases, leaving 3 bases of the junction unmatched. CDR3 length: 13 residues. The chain's CDR3 is CASSYGGSYEQYF. The CDR3 DNA reads as TGTGCCAGCAGTTACGGGGGGAGCTACGAGCAGTACTTC.

This chain links TRBV28 with TRBJ1-1, with D uncertain. Germline values: CDR1 MDHEN, CDR2 SYDVKM. Between the trimmed V and J ends, which lost 2 bases and 7 bases, there was a span of 8 bases. The CDR3 spans 12 residues. CDR3 sequence reads: CASSLPGFEAFF. DNA for the CDR3: TGTGCCAGCAGTTTACCGGGGTTTGAAGCTTTCTTT. The full variable domain, with the rest looked up from reference TRBV28 and TRBJ1-1, is DVKVTQSSRYLVKRTGEKVFLECVQDMDHENMFWYRQDPGLGLRLIYFSYDVKMKEKGDIPEGYSVSREKKERFSLILESASTNQTSMYLCASSLPGFEAFFGQGTRLTVV.

In this sample, this clone turned up once. The chain combines TRBV19 with TRBJ1-1; TRBD1 is a possible D gene (6 bases). Germline V gene lookup returns CDR1 LNHDA and CDR2 SQIVND (reference sequence). The germline V and J ends were trimmed by 1 base and 5 bases, with 14 bases remaining between them. CDR3 length equals 15 residues. The CDR3 coding sequence is TGTGCCAGTAGTATAGTGCGGGGGCTTCGAACTGAAGCTTTCTTT. It encodes CASSIVRGLRTEAFF.

J is TRBJ2-1 and V is TRBV5-6; TRBD2 agrees at 13 bases. There are 16 residues in the CDR3. The germline gives CDR1 SGHDT, CDR2 YYEEEE. With 6 bases clipped from V and 8 bases from J, the junction kept 11 bases outside the gene matches. This CDR3 reads CASTWGLAGSRDEQFF. CDR3 coding DNA: TGTGCCAGCACCTGGGGACTAGCGGGATCTCGTGATGAGCAGTTCTTC.

The chain recombines TRBV19 with TRBJ2-1; TRBD2 might be the D (6 bases). CDR3 length: 17 residues. Trimming removed 3 bases at V and 10 bases at J, with 25 bases between. The germline CDR1 and CDR2 sequences are LNHDA and SQIVND (reference sequence). DNA for the CDR3: TGTGCCAGTAGTATTTCTAATAGGGCTGGGAGGCCCCCCGAGCAGTTCTTC. Its translation is CASSISNRAGRPPEQFF.

Only a few counts were recorded for this clone. The rearrangement joins TRBV2 to TRBJ2-7; TRBD2 aligns across 10 bases. Unmatched junction bases numbered 11, after V lost 6 bases and J lost 3 bases. Per the germline V gene, CDR1 is SNHLY and CDR2 is FYNNEI. The CDR3 runs 16 residues. The CDR3 DNA reads as TGTGCCAGCAGCGGGACTCTAGCGGGAGCATACTACGAGCAGTACTTC. It specifies CASSGTLAGAYYEQYF.

The chain has TRBV2 and TRBJ2-5; D is unclear. Germline values: CDR1 SNHLY, CDR2 FYNNEI. The V gene lost 4 bases and the J gene lost 1 base, with 10 bases spanning the gap. The CDR3 is 14 amino acids. The CDR3 protein is CASSARVSQETQYF. Written as DNA, the CDR3 is TGTGCCAGCAGTGCCCGGGTTAGCCAAGAGACCCAGTACTTC.

The chain links TRBV27 to TRBJ2-3; 9 nucleotides agree with TRBD2. Looked up from germline, CDR1 is MNHEY and CDR2 is SMNVEV (reference sequence). CDR3 length equals 14 residues. V was pared by 6 bases and J by 1 base, with 2 bases of the junction left unmatched. As DNA, the CDR3 is TGTGCCAGCAGACCTAGCGGGGGCACAGATACGCAGTATTTT. It translates to CASRPSGGTDTQYF.

V gene TRBV11-2 combines with J gene TRBJ1-1; D gene uncertain. The V end lost 1 base, the J end lost 10 bases, and 16 bases lay between the germline ends. Germline CDR1 SGHAT, CDR2 FQNNGV. CDR3 length: 14 residues. CDR3 region: CASSLGLTRPVAFF. The CDR3 DNA is TGTGCCAGCAGCTTAGGGTTGACACGACCGGTAGCTTTCTTT.

The chain uses TRBV25-1 and TRBJ2-7; 8 nucleotides match TRBD2. There are 15 residues in the CDR3. Germline V gene data show CDR1 as MGHDK and CDR2 as SYGVNS. J gave up 3 bases and V 4 bases, and 8 bases lay outside the gene matches. The CDR3 region has the DNA TGTGCCAGCAGTGTTGACGGGAGGGCCGACTACGAGCAGTACTTC. Its protein is CASSVDGRADYEQYF.

The chain recombines TRBV5-1 with TRBJ2-1; D call uncertain. The CDR3 has 14 residues. Germline V gene lookup returns CDR1 SGHRS and CDR2 YFSETQ. V was cut by 1 base and J by 8 bases, with 13 bases left in between. The CDR3 loop is CASSLKPPSDEQFF. The CDR3 DNA reads as TGCGCCAGCAGCTTGAAACCCCCCTCAGATGAGCAGTTCTTC.

V and J are TRBV5-4 and TRBJ2-2, with D perhaps matching TRBD2 (5 bases). Germline CDR1 is SGHNT and CDR2 is YYREEE (reference sequence). The CDR3 sequence is 13 residues long. The V end lost 2 bases, the J end lost 5 bases, and 7 bases lay between the germline ends. CDR3 sequence reads: CASSFRGTGELFF. The CDR3 bases are TGTGCCAGCAGCTTTAGAGGGACCGGGGAGCTGTTTTTT.

CDR3 in amino acids: CASSYGGVNQPQHF. The CDR3 DNA sequence: TGTGCCAGCAGTTATGGGGGGGTTAATCAGCCCCAGCATTTT. The chain carries TRBV28 and TRBJ1-5; tentative D call: TRBD1 (5 bases). Germline CDR1 and CDR2: MDHEN and SYDVKM. CDR3 length: 14 amino acids. The germline V and J ends were trimmed by 4 bases and 4 bases, with 11 bases remaining between them. The full variable domain, its missing parts supplied by reference TRBV28 and TRBJ1-5, is DVKVTQSSRYLVKRTGEKVFLECVQDMDHENMFWYRQDPGLGLRLIYFSYDVKMKEKGDIPEGYSVSREKKERFSLILESASTNQTSMYLCASSYGGVNQPQHFGDGTRLSIL.

The CDR3 DNA sequence: TGTGCCAGCAGCTGGGGGGGAGTAAAACTGTTTTTT. Its translation is CASSWGGVKLFF. The chain employs TRBV7-9 and TRBJ1-4, with D possibly TRBD1 on 5 matching bases. The germline gives CDR1 SEHNR, CDR2 FQNEAQ (reference sequence). The CDR3 totals 12 residues. Trimming removed 4 bases at V and 10 bases at J, with 10 bases between. Combining the CDR3 with reference TRBV7-9 and TRBJ1-4 gives the whole variable domain DTGVSQNPRHKITKRGQNVTFRCDPISEHNRLYWYRQTLGQGPEFLTYFQNEAQLEKSRLLSDRFSAERPKGSFSTLEIQRTEQGDSAMYLCASSWGGVKLFFGSGTQLSVL.

This clone rates as medium-sized. J is TRBJ1-1 and V is TRBV5-6; the D is unclear. Germline V gives CDR1 SGHDT, CDR2 YYEEEE. V lost 1 base and J 4 bases, leaving 11 bases between the germline ends. This CDR3 is 14 amino acids long. CDR3 protein: CASSLKLGSTEAFF. CDR3 coding DNA: TGTGCCAGCAGCTTGAAGTTGGGGAGCACTGAAGCTTTCTTT.

The genes are TRBV6-5 and TRBJ2-7; TRBD1 matches at 8 bases. Germline values: CDR1 MNHEY, CDR2 SVGAGI. CDR3 length equals 14 residues. Germline trimming cut 5 bases from V and 7 bases from J; bases unmatched to any gene: 10. CDR3 in amino acids: CASSPDRGWGEQYF. DNA for the CDR3: TGTGCCAGCAGTCCAGACAGGGGTTGGGGGGAGCAGTACTTC.

The genes are TRBV5-1 and TRBJ2-7; 10 bases fit TRBD2. After removal of 4 bases from V and 3 bases from J, the junction contained 4 bases not matched to a gene. The CDR3 has 14 residues. The germline CDR1 and CDR2 sequences are SGHRS and YFSETQ. CDR3 bases: TGCGCCAGCAGCGGACTAGCGGAGAGCTACGAGCAGTACTTC. This gives the protein CASSGLAESYEQYF.

V is TRBV6-4 and J is TRBJ1-1; no definite D call. Germline-derived CDR1 and CDR2 are MRHNA and SNTAGT. The CDR3 length is 13 residues. Trimming stripped 3 bases from V and 4 bases from J, with 9 bases between. CDR3 amino acids: CASSEETFTEAFF. CDR3 nucleotide sequence: TGTGCCAGCAGTGAGGAGACTTTCACTGAAGCTTTCTTT.

The chain has TRBV27 and TRBJ2-2; TRBD2 matches at 8 bases. CDR1 MNHEY and CDR2 SMNVEV come from the germline V gene (reference sequence). The CDR3 loop spans 14 amino acids. V was clipped by 6 bases and J by 4 bases; unmatched bases: 4. The CDR3 nucleotides are TGTGCCAGCAGCACTAGCGGAGTCACCGGGGAGCTGTTTTTT. Its translation is CASSTSGVTGELFF.

This clone was picked up a small number of times. The chain employs TRBV14 and TRBJ2-4, with TRBD1 as a possible D gene (6 bases). The length of the CDR3 is 15 residues. V was cut by 1 base and J by 0 bases, with 7 bases left in between. Germline CDR1 is SGHDN and CDR2 is FVKESK. Here the CDR3 reads CASSQGGPAKNIQYF. CDR3 bases: TGTGCCAGCAGCCAAGGGGGGCCAGCCAAAAACATTCAGTACTTC.

This clone has just a few counts. The CDR3 bases are TGTGCCAGCAGTGAATCAAGATCGAGCTCCTACGAGCAGTACTTC. Its translation is CASSESRSSSYEQYF. The genes are TRBV6-1 and TRBJ2-7; D not resolved. V was clipped by 2 bases and J by 0 bases, with 11 bases between them. The CDR3 spans 15 residues. Germline V lookup: CDR1 MNHNS, CDR2 SASEGT.